Presented here are 2 T cell receptor beta chains from one specimen sequenced in a study of blood T cell repertoires in COVID-19. Data came from immunoSEQ multiplex PCR; TCRdb stores just in-frame clones and leaves some out. This table has 140,000 to 150,000 clones, 88% appearing once. The sample taken for sequencing was peripheral blood. Every receptor here comes from a woman aged 45-65 years with acute or convalescent COVID-19.

This chain joins TRBV7-9 and TRBJ1-1; weak D call: TRBD1 (5 bases). This CDR3 region has 16 residues. Trimming took off 5 bases at V and 0 bases at J, with 16 bases between the two ends. Germline V gives CDR1 SEHNR, CDR2 FQNEAQ (reference sequence). CDR3 in amino acids: CASSRAGGRVNTEAFF. In DNA, the CDR3 is TGTGCCAGCAGCAGAGCCGGGGGACGCGTGAACACTGAAGCTTTCTTT.

The rearrangement uses TRBV5-1 and TRBJ2-2; D remains unclear. The V gene's germline CDR1 is SGHRS and CDR2 YFSETQ. V lost 7 bases and J 7 bases, leaving 11 bases between the germline ends. There are 12 residues in the CDR3. For the CDR3, the DNA is TGCGCCAGCTCCGATCCGGGCGGGGAGCTGTTTTTT. This sequence encodes CASSDPGGELFF.